This T cell receptor beta chain was profiled in a study of Graves' ophthalmopathy and Graves' hyperthyroidism. This clonotype has ten or more counts. The CDR3 is 15 amino acids. The J segment lost 5 bases and the V segment lost 8 bases, leaving 11 bases of the junction unmatched. The authors amplified TCR beta CDR3 regions from RNA transcripts. Amplification began with first-round RT-PCR using HTBI primers, then second-round multiplex PCR was performed. One entry per CDR3 protein results from TCRdb running MiXCR on the multiplex PCR reads. The sample contains about half a million distinct CDR3 sequences, roughly 14% of which appear only once.

Sample: blood. The gene calls are TRBV12-3 or TRBV12-4 and TRBJ2-5; 10 nucleotides align to TRBD1. The TCR sequence derives from a woman aged 25-40 years with Graves' ophthalmopathy. This CDR3 reads CASEAPGTGAETQYF. Written as DNA, the CDR3 is TGTGCCAGCGAAGCCCCCGGGACAGGGGCCGAGACCCAGTACTTC.